This TCR beta chain was identified during a study of cytomegalovirus exposure and HLA in healthy donors (dated by TCRdb to the late 2010s). For context, the study as a whole: An earlier analysis of roughly 500 of the donors reported approximately 300 Gb of sequence data and about 120 million unique TCR beta sequences obtained from about 180 million T cells. An early release covering approximately 600 HLA-typed donors comprised approximately 300 gigabases of sequencing data and around 80 million unique TCR sequences. Among the approximately 420 genotyped donors, about 83% belonged to the genetic ancestry cluster associated with self-reported Caucasian donors. The study aimed to test whether cataloging public T cell receptors could reveal signatures of past pathogen exposure. The study profiled the T cell repertoires of about 720 subjects by immunosequencing and related them to cytomegalovirus serostatus. In addition to the first cohort of approximately 650 subjects, a separate validation cohort of 120 different subjects was used. To predict cytomegalovirus infection status, the study combined high-throughput TCR immunosequencing, statistical association of individual TCRs with disease status, and machine learning. To study patterns of TCR occurrence, a later analysis re-analyzed previously published TCR beta repertoires from around 700 donors and added high-resolution HLA genotyping. Rather than using new phenotypic data, the later analysis identified candidate immune exposures from TCR beta sequences and from how often those sequences occurred across donors. In an earlier analysis of 587 of the donors, high-throughput TCR beta sequencing was used to judge whether each TCR beta V gene segment behaved as functional or pseudogenic. Alongside the repertoire data, information on donor age, sex, ethnicity and CMV serostatus was compiled. A later genetic analysis used genome-wide SNP genotypes for about 65% of the roughly 700 donors, treating that subset as a discovery cohort. All discovery cohort repertoires had been generated on a single sequencing platform. Both class I and class II loci were covered by HLA typing, at four-digit resolution. Typing coverage differed by locus: A, B, C, DRB1 and DQB1 were typed in roughly 629-640 donors, DQA1 in 500 to 550, DPA1 in approximately 610, and DPB1 in 400 to 480. Roughly 5 DR-DQ haplotypes were treated as single units for association and clustering because of strong linkage in the cohort. Among 350 to 400 genotyped donors of the cohort, an average of roughly 240,000 unique TCR beta nucleotide sequences were sequenced per donor, roughly a sixth of them non-productive. On the study overall, not on this receptor specifically: According to a later analysis, TCR association rates differed among HLA loci, with DRB1 alleles showing the most associated TCRs and HLA-C alleles showing the fewest. According to the authors, the approach could potentially be generalized to other disease states and immunological phenotypes. Roughly uniform sequencing depth across donors was assumed in presence/absence analyses, although this assumption may not hold. For the cohort, immune exposure information was limited to CMV serostatus. According to a later analysis, most CMV-associated TCR beta chains appeared to be HLA-restricted, and the HLA associations seemed to be driven largely by CMV exposure. In an earlier analysis of more than 500 of the donors, most TCR beta V segments appeared in productive rearrangements about 87% or about 30% of the time, broadly matching IMGT annotations. Because counts were too low, 15 to 20 rarely observed V segments, including chromosome 9 orphons, were excluded from the earlier analysis of 587 of the donors. A further reported finding was that TCR beta sequences accurately predicted the HLA-A and HLA-B alleles for most subjects in the first cohort. Specific HLA alleles were associated with roughly 17,000 TCR beta sequences at a false discovery rate of 0.05 in a later analysis. The study gave a list of 150 to 200 TCR beta chains associated with cytomegalovirus. In both the original and validation cohorts, the classifier was reported to diagnose cytomegalovirus status with high specificity and sensitivity. A later analysis reported that several top co-occurrence clusters appeared linked to parvovirus B19, influenza, CMV and Epstein-Barr virus. Because HLA typing was unavailable for some donors at each locus, only the typed subset was used in association tests. Correlated functional status among segregating V segments might be attributable to linkage disequilibrium, but an unknown experimental factor could not be ruled out. A cluster of highly shared sequence variants was judged likely to be a technical artifact of the sequencing pipeline. In a later genetic analysis, fewer N-insertions in productive TCRs were reported among donors in an Asian-associated ancestry cluster than the approximately 710-donor mean. In this cohort, only TCR beta chains were sequenced, and detectable features were limited by the absence of alpha or paired-chain data. V-gene and J-gene trimming of TCR beta chains was associated with a missense DCLRE1C variant in a later genetic analysis, and the association was replicated in an independent cohort. In vitro tests confirmed that a few of the cytomegalovirus-associated TCR beta chains recognize cytomegalovirus antigens. The 87-base-pair reads could not distinguish some IMGT-functional V segments, including TRBV6-2 and TRBV6-3, so those segments were excluded. When HLA alleles, especially DR and DQ, strongly co-occurred, attributing TCR associations to individual alleles was difficult. Compared with equally common non-associated chains, HLA-associated TCR beta chains in a later analysis were more clonally expanded and had lower generation probabilities. While some public TCRs were present in many individuals, most TCR sequences turned up only very rarely across donors.

The CDR3 numbers 12 residues from cysteine through phenylalanine. Only the CDR3 DNA stays, 36 bases, in frame from base 1. Deletion took 4 bases off V and 4 bases off J, with a span of 6 bases between the germline ends. From the germline V gene, CDR1 is SGHTA and CDR2 is FQGTGA. Details on this clone: It has no known antigen specificity. No quality values exist for individual bases; no much larger clone is one base distant.

The cohort comprised 670 or so healthy bone marrow donors. At the time of sampling, all cohort members were nominally healthy, though unrecorded immune exposures were likely present. The donor tested CMV seropositive and was one of the 289 seropositive cohort members. A peripheral blood sample was provided by each donor, and peripheral blood mononuclear cells were used for TCR beta sequencing. The Qiagen DNeasy Blood Extraction Kit was used to extract genomic DNA from the blood cell samples. Receptor amplification or capture employed the immunoSEQ multiplex PCR assay. For the multiplex PCR, a mixture combining 60 forward primers for TCR Vbeta segments and 13 reverse primers for TCR Jbeta segments was used. The CDR3 region of rearranged TCR beta genes was amplified from genomic DNA by a multiplex PCR assay. Amplified TCR beta libraries were sequenced as 87-base-pair reads on the Illumina HiSeq System. Regarding the original processing steps: In a later analysis, some 80 million unique TCR beta chains were counted across the 650 to 750 repertoires, and around 10 million of these chains were shared by at least two donors. Raw reads were error-corrected and collapsed into unique sequences by a nearest-neighbor algorithm in which closely related sequences were merged to remove PCR and sequencing errors. CDR3 sequences were aligned to IMGT reference sequences to assign V, D and J gene segments. For a sequence to be retained, a match of at least six nucleotides to both a V gene segment and a J gene segment was required. A rearrangement counted as productive if the CDR3 had no stop codons and remained in frame with V and J, and every other rearrangement counted as non-productive. CDR3 was defined by IMGT convention, running from the second conserved V-encoded cysteine to the conserved J-encoded phenylalanine. The earlier analysis of 500 to 600 of the donors excluded sequences that lacked an unambiguous match to a single V gene segment. An earlier analysis of a few hundred of the donors classified V segments as functional when productive rearrangements were above 56.7% and as segregating when the standard deviation between donors was above 5%. A statistical classification framework was built for diagnosing cytomegalovirus status from the catalog of TCR beta chain sequences. In a later analysis, V and J genes were assigned by comparing TCR nucleotide sequences against IMGT/GENE-DB human TR gene sequences. In a later analysis, CDR3 sequences and most-parsimonious VDJ recombination scenarios were assigned using the TCRdist pipeline. In a later analysis, each TCR beta chain was defined by its CDR3 amino acid sequence together with its V-gene family, and reads lacking a unique V-gene family were excluded. A later analysis removed 592 highly shared, low-generation-probability nucleotide sequences to deal with suspected cross-contamination and a sequencing artifact. A later analysis calculated a clonal expansion index for each public chain from normalized within-repertoire ranks of inferred template counts. In a later analysis, generation probabilities were computed using a VDJ recombination model fitted to out-of-frame rearrangements, and the results were checked against IGoR. Hypergeometric tests were used in a later analysis to score TCR-TCR, TCR-HLA and TCR-CMV co-occurrence, with a repertoire-size bias correction applied to the TCR pairs. A later analysis estimated false discovery rates by permuting HLA or CMV assignments 20 times. In a later analysis, co-occurring TCRs were grouped using DBSCAN, and TCRdist sequence similarity was added for clustering within HLA-allele-positive subsets. For co-occurrence clustering, repertoires with fewer than 30,000 or more than 120,000 public chains were excluded, along with four to six repertoires with anomalous nucleotide sharing. As stored in TCRdb, this immuneACCESS dataset retains in-frame rearrangements with V and J assigned. A fraction of the clones does not appear; measured against another copy, unresolved V genes explain less than half of the discrepancy, and the remainder lacks a known reason. D and trimming were read from the DNA, whereas the V and J calls and clone size are those reported in that table. This sample gives approximately 140,000 clones in total; roughly 63% of them show up just once. About 7.1% of the sample belongs to the ten largest clones.

The sequenced sample consisted of PBMCs. The rearranged segments are TRBV7-3 and TRBJ2-3; TRBD2 is perhaps the D gene, given 5 matching bases. This clonotype was sampled from a woman aged 60-75 years in good health and CMV-seropositive. In nucleotide form, the sequence is TGTGCCAGCAGCTGGAGGTCAGATACGCAGTATTTT. Its product reads: CASSWRSDTQYF.